This section outlines one T cell receptor beta chain sequence together with its context. Data came from immunoSEQ multiplex PCR; TCRdb stores just in-frame clones and leaves some out. The table lists around 2.5 million clones, over 85% of them singletons. The CDR3 spans 16 residues. The J segment lost 6 bases and the V segment lost 4 bases, leaving 10 bases of the junction unmatched. Germline V gene lookup returns CDR1 MDHEN and CDR2 SYDVKM. The data derive from a study of shared clonotypes between healthy human individuals. Study-wide context: Each donor's CD4 naive and CD4 memory cells filled three plates apiece, CD8 naive two, and CD8 memory one.

Naive CD4+ cells were CD45RA-selected; the remaining cells were memory. The sequenced material came from naive CD4+ T cells from PBMCs. Documented subset: CD45RA+ positively selected. V is TRBV28 and J is TRBJ1-5; 9 bases align to TRBD1. The clonotype comes from a man aged 18 to 30 in good health. Some clones in this sample may be carry-over from other donors' samples. The CDR3 DNA is TGTGCCAGCAGTTCCCCCCGGGACAGGGTAAGTCAGCCCCAGCATTTT. This codes for CASSSPRDRVSQPQHF.